A single sample is the source of the 21 T cell receptor beta chains below, sequenced in a study of blood T cell repertoires in COVID-19. Produced via immunoSEQ multiplex PCR; TCRdb's table is partial and in-frame only. Of over 65,000 clones listed, about 88% were seen once; the top ten hold approximately 5.8%. Sequencing was carried out using peripheral blood. Receptors originate from a man of 80 years or more with COVID-19, enrolled during active disease.

The chain links TRBV9 to TRBJ2-1; 13 nucleotides line up with TRBD2. The length of the CDR3 is 19 residues. CDR1 and CDR2 from the germline V gene are SGDLS and YYNGEE. V was clipped by 3 bases and J by 5 bases; unmatched bases: 14. The CDR3 bases are TGTGCCAGCAGCGCTTGGGAACTAGCGGGGGGGACGCGGAACAATGAGCAGTTCTTC. Its protein is CASSAWELAGGTRNNEQFF.

DNA for the CDR3: TGTGCCAGCAGTTTAGCGCGAGATCAGCCCCAGCATTTT. This gives the protein CASSLARDQPQHF. The chain is built from TRBV12-3 or TRBV12-4 and TRBJ1-5; no firm D call. This CDR3 region has 13 residues. V lost 0 bases to trimming and J lost 5 bases, with 5 bases between them.

The chain uses TRBV9 and TRBJ2-3; D may be TRBD2 (5 bases). The germline CDR1 and CDR2 sequences are SGDLS and YYNGEE. The CDR3 is 14 amino acids. V lost 0 bases, J lost 11 bases, and 16 bases lay in between. The CDR3 nucleotides read TGTGCCAGCAGCGTAGCTACGGCGACTATAGGGCAGTATTTT. The encoded protein is CASSVATATIGQYF.

The chain links TRBV5-4 to TRBJ2-3; 10 nucleotides align to TRBD1. The CDR3 length is 17 residues. V was pared by 2 bases and J by 4 bases, with 10 bases of the junction left unmatched. The germline V gene has CDR1 SGHNT and CDR2 YYREEE (reference sequence). CDR3 in DNA: TGTGCCAGCAGCTTCGGTTACGGGACAGGGGAGTCAGATACGCAGTATTTT. It yields the protein CASSFGYGTGESDTQYF.

V usage is TRBV6-5 and J usage is TRBJ2-7; TRBD1 matches 9 bases. Germline V gene lookup returns CDR1 MNHEY and CDR2 SVGAGI. The length of the CDR3 is 14 residues. The junction had 13 bases not matched to a gene; V was cut back by 11 bases and J by 5 bases. The CDR3 nucleotides read TGTGCCTCGGAGGTAGGACAGGGGAGCAACGAGCAGTACTTC. Its protein product is CASEVGQGSNEQYF.

The V call is TRBV4-2, the J call TRBJ2-5; TRBD1 matches 7 bases. Trimming at V came to 2 bases and at J to 5 bases, leaving 5 bases not matched to a gene. CDR1 and CDR2 from the germline V gene are LGHNA and YNFKEQ. This CDR3 has 14 amino acids. CDR3 nucleotide sequence: TGTGCCAGCAGCCAAAGGCCCAGGGGGGAGACCCAGTACTTC. This codes for CASSQRPRGETQYF.

J is TRBJ1-1 and V is TRBV3-1 (or the pseudogene TRBV3-2), with D perhaps matching TRBD1 (6 bases). The germline gives CDR1 LGHDT, CDR2 YNNKEL (reference sequence). V dropped 6 bases and J dropped 5 bases, with 13 bases sitting between them. The CDR3 is 13 residues long. The DNA for the CDR3 is TGTGCCAGCAGTGCACAGGGTGAGACTGAAGCTTTCTTT. Translation: CASSAQGETEAFF.

The genes are TRBV10-2 and TRBJ1-3; D may be TRBD1 (6 bases). Germline V gene lookup returns CDR1 WSHSY and CDR2 SAAADI. The length of the CDR3 is 14 residues. V was trimmed by 3 bases and J by 4 bases, leaving 10 bases between them. CDR3 sequence: CASSDAGAGNTIYF. CDR3 DNA sequence: TGCGCCAGCAGTGATGCAGGGGCCGGAAACACCATATATTTT.

V is TRBV7-9 and J is TRBJ2-5; 8 bases map to TRBD1. Germline V CDR1 and CDR2: SEHNR, FQNEAQ (reference sequence). The V gene end was trimmed by 4 bases and the J gene end by 5 bases; junction bases not matched to a gene: 6. The CDR3 extends over 14 amino acids. This CDR3 reads CASSSWTGRETQYF. CDR3 bases: TGTGCCAGCAGCTCCTGGACAGGGAGGGAGACCCAGTACTTC.

J is TRBJ2-5 and V is TRBV27, with 7 nucleotides matching TRBD1. After removal of 6 bases from V and 5 bases from J, the junction contained 9 bases not matched to a gene. Germline V gene data show CDR1 as MNHEY and CDR2 as SMNVEV (reference sequence). The CDR3 extends over 14 amino acids. CDR3 sequence: CASSHGQVLETQYF. CDR3 nucleotide sequence: TGTGCCAGCAGCCATGGACAGGTTTTGGAGACCCAGTACTTC.

This clone was observed a single time. The chain has TRBV18 and TRBJ1-1; 8 bases fit TRBD1. Germline CDR1 is KGHSH and CDR2 is LQKENI. The V gene end was trimmed by 4 bases and the J gene end by 0 bases; junction bases not matched to a gene: 1. The CDR3 covers 14 residues. Here the CDR3 DNA reads TGTGCCAGCTCACGACAGGGGTTGAACACTGAAGCTTTCTTT. This sequence encodes CASSRQGLNTEAFF. The variable domain in full, completed from reference TRBV18 and TRBJ1-1, reads NAGVMQNPRHLVRRRGQEARLRCSPMKGHSHVYWYRQLPEEGLKFMVYLQKENIIDESGMPKERFSAEFPKEGPSILRIQQVVRGDSAAYFCASSRQGLNTEAFFGQGTRLTVV.

The chain is built from TRBV7-2 and TRBJ1-3; 7 positions agree with TRBD1. The V gene's germline CDR1 is SGHTA and CDR2 FQGNSA. The CDR3 covers 14 residues. The junction had 4 bases not matched to a gene; V was cut back by 6 bases and J by 2 bases. CDR3 sequence (DNA): TGTGCCAGCAGGGTTGGGACAGCTGGAAACACCATATATTTT. This codes for CASRVGTAGNTIYF. Using reference TRBV7-2 and TRBJ1-3 for the parts outside the CDR3, the full variable domain is GAGVSQSPSNKVTEKGKDVELRCDPISGHTALYWYRQSLGQGLEFLIYFQGNSAPDKSGLPSDRFSAERTGGSVSTLTIQRTQQEDSAVYLCASRVGTAGNTIYFGEGSWLTVV.

V and J are TRBV2 and TRBJ1-2; tentative D call: TRBD1 (6 bases). Trimming took 9 bases from V and 4 from J, leaving 15 bases between them. The CDR3 is 13 residues long. Germline CDR1 reads SNHLY; CDR2 reads FYNNEI. DNA of the CDR3: TGTGCCAGTGGACGGGACACCCCCTATGGCTACACCTTC. Protein sequence: CASGRDTPYGYTF.

The rearrangement uses TRBV2 and TRBJ2-3; 7 nucleotides align to TRBD1. CDR3 length equals 15 residues. V lost 1 base and J lost 5; bases outside the gene matches: 6. Per germline, CDR1 SNHLY and CDR2 FYNNEI. The CDR3 protein is CASSEETGTEDTQYF. In nucleotides, the CDR3 is TGTGCCAGCAGTGAAGAGACAGGGACGGAAGATACGCAGTATTTT.

The J gene is TRBJ1-1, the V gene TRBV4-1, with 9 nucleotides matching TRBD1. The J segment lost 4 bases and the V segment lost 0 bases, leaving 6 bases of the junction unmatched. The CDR3 totals 16 residues. Germline V gene sequence: CDR1 MGHRA, CDR2 YSYEKL. This CDR3 reads CASSQDLGQGSTEAFF. CDR3 bases: TGCGCCAGCAGCCAAGATCTGGGACAGGGAAGCACTGAAGCTTTCTTT.

The chain employs TRBV6-5 and TRBJ2-7; TRBD1 aligns across 9 bases. Germline V gives CDR1 MNHEY, CDR2 SVGAGI. This CDR3 comprises 14 residues. The V segment lost 6 bases and the J segment 2 bases; nucleotides outside the gene matches: 5. The CDR3 sequence: CASSRDRVAYEQYF. CDR3 DNA sequence: TGTGCCAGCAGCCGGGACAGGGTCGCCTACGAGCAGTACTTC.

V gene TRBV7-2 combines with J gene TRBJ2-1; 7 bases map to TRBD2. The CDR3 loop spans 17 amino acids. J was trimmed by 4 bases and V by 0 bases; bases with no gene match: 9. CDR1 SGHTA and CDR2 FQGNSA come from the germline V gene. The CDR3 bases are TGTGCCAGCAGCTTAGCGCGGTCGGGGGGATCTTACAATGAGCAGTTCTTC. This translates into CASSLARSGGSYNEQFF. The full variable domain, in which reference TRBV7-2 and TRBJ2-1 provide the parts outside the CDR3, is GAGVSQSPSNKVTEKGKDVELRCDPISGHTALYWYRQSLGQGLEFLIYFQGNSAPDKSGLPSDRFSAERTGGSVSTLTIQRTQQEDSAVYLCASSLARSGGSYNEQFFGPGTRLTVL.

The V gene is TRBV6-5, the J gene TRBJ1-1; 8 bases map to TRBD1. The junction had 4 bases not matched to a gene; V was cut back by 6 bases and J by 1 base. CDR1 is MNHEY, CDR2 SVGAGI, per germline. The CDR3 runs 14 residues. CDR3 DNA: TGTGCCAGCAGCCGAGGACAGGGGAACACTGAAGCTTTCTTT. As protein: CASSRGQGNTEAFF.

The rearrangement links TRBV10-3 to TRBJ1-1; D is undetermined. Trimming took off 3 bases at V and 1 base at J, with 15 bases between the two ends. The germline CDR1 and CDR2 sequences are ENHRY and SYGVKD. This CDR3 comprises 16 residues. The CDR3 here is CAISESVGLGNTEAFF. CDR3 bases: TGTGCCATCAGTGAATCGGTGGGCCTGGGGAACACTGAAGCTTTCTTT.

The chain recombines TRBV12-5 with TRBJ1-1, with D perhaps matching TRBD1 (5 bases). The CDR3 length is 13 residues. V lost 5 bases and J 3 bases, leaving 10 bases between the germline ends. Per the germline V gene, CDR1 is LGHNT and CDR2 is FRNRAP. CDR3 region: CASGVGRDTEAFF. The CDR3, as DNA: TGTGCTAGTGGTGTAGGCAGGGACACTGAAGCTTTCTTT.

V usage is TRBV7-9 and J usage is TRBJ2-5, with 9 bases identical to TRBD1. The CDR3 runs 16 residues. CDR1 SEHNR and CDR2 FQNEAQ come from the germline V gene (reference sequence). V lost 5 bases and J lost 1; bases outside the gene matches: 8. For the CDR3, the DNA is TGTGCCAGCAGCCCCAGGGCGGGACAGGGCCAAGAGACCCAGTACTTC. This encodes CASSPRAGQGQETQYF.